These 20 T cell receptor beta chains originate from one sample sequenced in a study of blood T cell repertoires in COVID-19. Profiling relied on immunoSEQ multiplex PCR, and the TCRdb table lists in-frame clones only, not all of them. The sample has some 300,000 clones, more than 75% seen once. Material for sequencing was peripheral blood. The receptors come from a man aged 70 or older with acute or convalescent COVID-19.

The V and J genes are TRBV7-2 and TRBJ2-5, with D possibly matching TRBD1 (6 bases). V was cut by 5 bases and J by 5 bases, with 9 bases left in between. The CDR3 is made up of 12 amino acids. The germline CDR1 and CDR2 sequences are SGHTA and FQGNSA. For the CDR3, the DNA is TGTGCCAGCAGCCCAGACAGGGAGACCCAGTACTTC. It specifies CASSPDRETQYF.

This CDR3 is CASSPLTGTNTEAFF. The DNA for the CDR3 is TGTGCCAGCTCACCATTGACAGGAACGAACACTGAAGCTTTCTTT. This rearrangement joins TRBV18 to TRBJ1-1; tentative D call: TRBD1 (6 bases). The CDR3 has 15 amino acids. CDR1 KGHSH and CDR2 LQKENI come from the germline V gene. The V gene lost 2 bases and the J gene lost 1 base, with 11 bases spanning the gap.

The CDR3 sequence: CASSEETRLRGTGELFF. The CDR3 nucleotides are TGCGCCAGCAGTGAGGAGACACGACTTCGGGGCACCGGGGAGCTGTTTTTT. The rearrangement joins TRBV10-2 to TRBJ2-2, with a weak D call TRBD2 (5 bases). CDR3 size: 17 residues. Trimming took off 2 bases at V and 4 bases at J, with 17 bases between the two ends. The germline gives CDR1 WSHSY, CDR2 SAAADI.

CDR3 region: CASSPLLGAVEQYF. The CDR3 DNA reads TGTGCCAGTAGTCCTCTTTTGGGGGCTGTGGAGCAGTACTTC. The chain employs TRBV19 and TRBJ2-7; D is perhaps TRBD1 (6 bases). The V end lost 5 bases, the J end lost 7 bases, and 18 bases lay between the germline ends. The germline V gene has CDR1 LNHDA and CDR2 SQIVND (reference sequence). This CDR3 is built from 14 residues. The full variable domain, in which reference TRBV19 and TRBJ2-7 provide the parts outside the CDR3, is DGGITQSPKYLFRKEGQNVTLSCEQNLNHDAMYWYRQDPGQGLRLIYYSQIVNDFQKGDIAEGYSVSREKKESFPLTVTSAQKNPTAFYLCASSPLLGAVEQYFGPGTRLTVT.

The chain carries TRBV19 and TRBJ1-2, with 7 bases identical to TRBD1. CDR3 length: 12 amino acids. J was trimmed by 5 bases and V by 11 bases; bases with no gene match: 8. Germline-derived CDR1 and CDR2 are LNHDA and SQIVND (reference sequence). The CDR3 sequence: CASQEGAYGYTF. The CDR3 DNA is TGTGCCTCCCAGGAGGGGGCTTATGGCTACACCTTC.

A few counts support this clone. The V gene is TRBV12-3 or TRBV12-4, the J gene TRBJ2-1, with 10 bases lining up with TRBD2. Trimming at V came to 5 bases and at J to 9 bases, leaving 4 bases not matched to a gene. CDR3 size: 13 residues. This chain's CDR3 is CASSSGGAPEQFF. The CDR3 DNA reads as TGTGCCAGCAGTAGCGGGGGGGCACCTGAGCAGTTCTTC.

The chain carries TRBV4-2 and TRBJ2-1, with TRBD2 as a possible D gene (5 bases). The germline gives CDR1 LGHNA, CDR2 YNFKEQ. The V and J ends lost 3 bases and 6 bases respectively, with 12 bases between them. There are 14 residues in the CDR3. This chain's CDR3 is CASSHGNEGNEQFF. CDR3 in DNA: TGTGCCAGCAGCCATGGAAATGAGGGCAATGAGCAGTTCTTC.

The genes are TRBV28 and TRBJ2-7; 10 bases are a match to TRBD1. The germline V gene has CDR1 MDHEN and CDR2 SYDVKM. Losses at the gene ends were 5 bases for V and 1 base for J; bases not matched to a gene: 5. There are 15 residues in the CDR3. CDR3 nucleotide sequence: TGTGCCAGCAGTGGGGGGGGACAGGGGTCCTACGAGCAGTACTTC. Translation: CASSGGGQGSYEQYF.

The chain employs TRBV20-1 and TRBJ1-5; a weak D match, TRBD1 (5 bases). This CDR3 has 12 amino acids. The V gene lost 3 bases and the J gene lost 6 bases, with 9 bases spanning the gap. Germline-derived CDR1 and CDR2 are DFQATT and SNEGSKA (reference sequence). CDR3 nucleotides: TGCAGTGCTAGTGGGGGGGGTCAGCCCCAGCATTTT. Protein: CSASGGGQPQHF.

The CDR3 nucleotides read TGTGCCAGCAGTTTTCCAGGGGAGCGTCGGGGTGAGCAGTTCTTC. Translating gives CASSFPGERRGEQFF. V is TRBV28 and J is TRBJ2-1; TRBD1 might be the D (6 bases). V shed 3 bases and J shed 9 bases, with 18 bases lying between them. The CDR3 is 15 amino acids. From germline, CDR1 is MDHEN and CDR2 SYDVKM.

J is TRBJ1-4 and V is TRBV5-4; TRBD1 is a possible D gene (6 bases). In germline, CDR1 is SGHNT, CDR2 YYREEE (reference sequence). The length of the CDR3 is 17 residues. V dropped 2 bases and J dropped 4 bases, with 18 bases sitting between them. This chain's CDR3 is CASSLSGGRQGNEKLFF. The CDR3 coding sequence is TGTGCCAGCAGCTTAAGTGGGGGCAGGCAGGGTAATGAAAAACTGTTTTTT.

The chain has TRBV4-3 and TRBJ2-1, with TRBD1 matching over 7 bases. CDR3 size: 15 residues. CDR1 is LGHNA and CDR2 is YSLEER in the germline V gene. V dropped 0 bases and J dropped 8; count of bases not matched to a gene: 7. The CDR3 DNA reads as TGCGCCAGCAGCCAAGAATTCTTAGGGGGCGATGAGCAGTTCTTC. Translating gives CASSQEFLGGDEQFF.

V usage is TRBV4-3 and J usage is TRBJ1-4, with D maybe TRBD1 (5 bases). The V end was cut by 0 bases, the J end by 8 bases, with 13 bases between. The germline CDR1 and CDR2 sequences are LGHNA and YSLEER. The CDR3 length is 15 residues. As DNA, the CDR3 is TGCGCCAGCAGCCAAGATCGAGGATGGGGCGAAAAACTGTTTTTT. Amino acid sequence: CASSQDRGWGEKLFF.

The V call is TRBV18, the J call TRBJ1-5, with no clear D. This CDR3 has 14 residues. Germline CDR1 reads KGHSH; CDR2 reads LQKENI. Trimming pared 1 base from V and 7 bases from J, leaving 11 bases between. CDR3 DNA: TGTGCCAGCTCACCACAAGCAGTCGGGCAGCCCCAGCATTTT. Its translation: CASSPQAVGQPQHF.

V usage is TRBV6-6 and J usage is TRBJ2-7; 8 positions agree with TRBD1. The CDR3 contains 15 residues. From germline, CDR1 is MNHNY and CDR2 SVGAGI (reference sequence). V lost 4 bases and J lost 2; bases outside the gene matches: 7. CDR3 in amino acids: CASSFLDRATYEQYF. CDR3 nucleotides: TGTGCCAGCAGTTTTTTGGACAGGGCAACCTACGAGCAGTACTTC.

This clone was seen only once. V is TRBV19 and J is TRBJ2-1; TRBD1 might be the D (6 bases). Trimming took 10 bases from V and 5 from J, leaving 21 bases between them. The CDR3 has 15 residues. The germline V gene has CDR1 LNHDA and CDR2 SQIVND (reference sequence). The CDR3 nucleotides read TGTGCCACCCTTAGGGGGTGGGGTGGGGACAATGAGCAGTTCTTC. As protein: CATLRGWGGDNEQFF.

V usage is TRBV29-1 and J usage is TRBJ2-3; 7 nucleotides agree with TRBD2. From germline, CDR1 is SQVTM and CDR2 ANQGSEA. The CDR3 runs to 12 residues. V trimming: 7 bases; J trimming: 5 bases; junction bases outside the gene matches: 6. CDR3 DNA: TGCAGCGGGGGGGGAGGGAGAGATACGCAGTATTTT. Its protein product is CSGGGGRDTQYF.

The chain is built from TRBV5-6 and TRBJ2-1; 8 nucleotides line up with TRBD2. CDR3 length equals 18 residues. Trimming at V came to 0 bases and at J to 0 bases, leaving 8 bases not matched to a gene. Looked up from germline, CDR1 is SGHDT and CDR2 is YYEEEE. CDR3 bases: TGTGCCAGCAGCTTGGCTAGCGGGCCTTTATACTCCTACAATGAGCAGTTCTTC. Its protein product is CASSLASGPLYSYNEQFF.

The chain combines TRBV9 with TRBJ2-3; 9 bases align to TRBD2. Germline V gene sequence: CDR1 SGDLS, CDR2 YYNGEE. V shed 0 bases, J shed 3 bases, and the junction held 2 bases outside the gene matches. There are 15 residues in the CDR3. CDR3 region: CASSVGGGATDTQYF. The CDR3 DNA sequence: TGTGCCAGCAGCGTAGGCGGGGGGGCAACAGATACGCAGTATTTT.

This sequence joins TRBV12-3 or TRBV12-4 and TRBJ2-5, with D perhaps matching TRBD2 (6 bases). Trimming shortened V by 3 bases and J by 3 bases, and 8 bases separated the two germline ends. This CDR3 region has 13 residues. CDR3 coding DNA: TGTGCCAGCAGTTTGGGACTTAAAGAGACCCAGTACTTC. This encodes CASSLGLKETQYF.